This T cell receptor beta chain came from a study of technical replicates of blood from several donors. The data were produced by immunoSEQ multiplex PCR, yet TCRdb's version contains in-frame clones alone and is incomplete. This sample has about 90,000 clones; around 94% occur once, and the top ten carry about 0.26%. The V and J ends lost 11 bases and 4 bases, in that order; junction bases with no gene match: 8. CDR1 and CDR2 (germline): MNHNS, SASEGT. The CDR3 runs to 13 residues. This chain links TRBV6-1 with TRBJ1-1; 9 nucleotides align to TRBD1. This clonotype originated in a human donor in good health. Sequencing was performed on T cells isolated from PBMCs. CDR3 DNA sequence: TGTGCCGTACAGGGGGCGAAGGGCACTGAAGCTTTCTTT. Residues: CAVQGAKGTEAFF.